Listed below are T cell receptor beta chains from one sample, sequenced in a study of blood T cells in healthy people across ages. TCRdb redid the calling of the 5' RACE reads with MiXCR, one entry per CDR3 protein. The data contain 750,000 to 950,000 distinct CDR3 sequences, roughly 26% of them seen just once; the ten biggest clones take up around 3%. This same sample was also taken into another study, of T cells of mothers and their children.

The material sequenced was blood. The receptor set was obtained from a boy between 10 and 17 years old in good health. Each CDR3 is given with its conserved first and last residue. Each record gives: D gene, V gene, clone size, J gene, CDR3 protein, CDR3 DNA. D genes are given only for firm matches. Where a row states a size, it is once, few, many or the class of an expanded clone; other rows omit it.

d_call: TRBD1; v_call: TRBV6-5; clone_size: .; j_call: TRBJ2-3; cdr3_aa: CASRNRGGTDTQYF; cdr3_nt: TGTGCCAGCAGGAACAGGGGCGGCACAGATACGCAGTATTTT
d_call: TRBD1; v_call: TRBV2; clone_size: .; j_call: TRBJ2-7; cdr3_aa: CASTPRQGATYEQYF; cdr3_nt: TGTGCCAGCACCCCCAGACAGGGTGCAACCTACGAGCAGTACTTC
d_call: .; v_call: TRBV20-1; clone_size: .; j_call: TRBJ2-5; cdr3_aa: CSAEIEETQYF; cdr3_nt: TGCAGTGCCGAGATAGAAGAGACCCAGTACTTC
d_call: TRBD2; v_call: TRBV5-1; clone_size: few; j_call: TRBJ2-5; cdr3_aa: CASSSPGLAGRETQYF; cdr3_nt: TGCGCCAGCAGCTCCCCGGGACTAGCGGGGAGGGAGACCCAGTACTTC
d_call: .; v_call: TRBV6-1; clone_size: .; j_call: TRBJ1-2; cdr3_aa: CASTRDYGYTF; cdr3_nt: TGTGCCAGCACTCGGGATTATGGCTACACCTTC
d_call: .; v_call: TRBV3-1; clone_size: many; j_call: TRBJ2-5; cdr3_aa: CASSQKSWETQYF; cdr3_nt: TGTGCCAGCAGCCAAAAAAGCTGGGAGACCCAGTACTTC
d_call: .; v_call: TRBV27; clone_size: .; j_call: TRBJ2-1; cdr3_aa: CASSRQAVPSYNEQFF; cdr3_nt: TGTGCCAGCAGTAGGCAAGCGGTTCCCTCCTACAATGAGCAGTTCTTC
d_call: .; v_call: TRBV20-1; clone_size: .; j_call: TRBJ2-1; cdr3_aa: CSARVAGRRQFF; cdr3_nt: TGCAGTGCTAGAGTGGCAGGGCGGAGGCAGTTCTTC
d_call: .; v_call: TRBV20-1; clone_size: .; j_call: TRBJ2-1; cdr3_aa: CSARVLTRGQYEQFF; cdr3_nt: TGCAGTGCTAGAGTTCTGACAAGGGGTCAGTATGAGCAGTTCTTC
d_call: .; v_call: TRBV6-5; clone_size: .; j_call: TRBJ1-6; cdr3_aa: CASSYRDNRSPLHF; cdr3_nt: TGTGCCAGCAGTTACAGGGACAATAGATCGCCCCTCCACTTT
d_call: .; v_call: TRBV30; clone_size: few; j_call: TRBJ2-4; cdr3_aa: CAWSVRGRPDIQYF; cdr3_nt: TGTGCCTGGAGTGTACGAGGCCGGCCAGACATTCAGTACTTC
d_call: TRBD1; v_call: TRBV4-1; clone_size: .; j_call: TRBJ2-1; cdr3_aa: CASRERDSHNEQFF; cdr3_nt: TGCGCCAGCAGGGAAAGGGACAGCCACAATGAGCAGTTCTTC
d_call: .; v_call: TRBV7-6; clone_size: .; j_call: TRBJ2-3; cdr3_aa: CASSLGQGGLPMDTQYF; cdr3_nt: TGTGCCAGCAGCTTAGGGCAGGGGGGGCTTCCCATGGATACGCAGTATTTT
d_call: .; v_call: TRBV10-3; clone_size: .; j_call: TRBJ1-2; cdr3_aa: CAISGPGDDGYTF; cdr3_nt: TGTGCCATCAGTGGCCCAGGGGATGATGGCTACACCTTC
d_call: TRBD1; v_call: TRBV20-1; clone_size: few; j_call: TRBJ2-7; cdr3_aa: CSAPRGTGGPDEQYF; cdr3_nt: TGCAGTGCCCCGCGGGGGACAGGGGGCCCGGACGAGCAGTACTTC
d_call: .; v_call: TRBV27; clone_size: .; j_call: TRBJ2-7; cdr3_aa: CASSLTVYYEQYF; cdr3_nt: TGTGCCAGCAGTTTAACGGTGTACTACGAGCAGTACTTC
d_call: .; v_call: TRBV20-1; clone_size: few; j_call: TRBJ1-4; cdr3_aa: CSANNEKLFF; cdr3_nt: TGCAGTGCTAATAATGAAAAACTGTTTTTT
d_call: .; v_call: TRBV6-5; clone_size: .; j_call: TRBJ1-3; cdr3_aa: CASSYSGRRGSGNTIYF; cdr3_nt: TGTGCCAGCAGTTACTCGGGTCGAAGGGGTAGTGGAAACACCATATATTTT
d_call: .; v_call: TRBV5-1; clone_size: .; j_call: TRBJ2-7; cdr3_aa: CASSFLDRGTYEQYF; cdr3_nt: TGCGCCAGCAGCTTTTTGGATCGGGGGACCTACGAGCAGTACTTC
d_call: .; v_call: TRBV7-2; clone_size: .; j_call: TRBJ2-1; cdr3_aa: CASSLNPLGEQFF; cdr3_nt: TGTGCCAGCAGCTTAAATCCACTAGGTGAGCAGTTCTTC
d_call: .; v_call: TRBV7-9; clone_size: few; j_call: TRBJ2-7; cdr3_aa: CANSLGNGAYEQYF; cdr3_nt: TGTGCCAACAGCTTAGGGAACGGTGCCTACGAGCAGTACTTC
d_call: TRBD1; v_call: TRBV3-1; clone_size: .; j_call: TRBJ1-2; cdr3_aa: CASSRQGAPDYGYTF; cdr3_nt: TGTGCCAGCAGCCGACAGGGGGCGCCGGACTATGGCTACACCTTC
d_call: .; v_call: TRBV4-1; clone_size: few; j_call: TRBJ1-2; cdr3_aa: CASSQDLTGPNYGYTF; cdr3_nt: TGCGCCAGCAGCCAAGATCTTACAGGACCTAACTATGGCTACACCTTC
d_call: .; v_call: TRBV7-3; clone_size: many; j_call: TRBJ2-3; cdr3_aa: CASSPGGLTDTQYF; cdr3_nt: TGTGCCAGCAGCCCCGGGGGTCTCACAGATACGCAGTATTTT
d_call: .; v_call: TRBV29-1; clone_size: .; j_call: TRBJ2-5; cdr3_aa: CSTGTYENF; cdr3_nt: TGCAGCACCGGGACCTACGAGAACTTC
d_call: .; v_call: TRBV19; clone_size: .; j_call: TRBJ1-4; cdr3_aa: CASTPGPGEKLFF; cdr3_nt: TGTGCCAGTACACCGGGCCCAGGTGAAAAACTGTTTTTT
d_call: .; v_call: TRBV30; clone_size: .; j_call: TRBJ2-3; cdr3_aa: CACTQGADTQYF; cdr3_nt: TGTGCCTGCACACAGGGCGCAGATACGCAGTATTTT
d_call: TRBD1; v_call: TRBV18; clone_size: few; j_call: TRBJ2-7; cdr3_aa: CASSDRTGSLSEQYF; cdr3_nt: TGTGCCAGCTCAGATAGGACAGGATCTCTCAGCGAGCAGTACTTC
d_call: TRBD1; v_call: TRBV15; clone_size: once; j_call: TRBJ2-7; cdr3_aa: CATSTGQPYEQYF; cdr3_nt: TGTGCCACCAGCACGGGACAGCCCTACGAGCAGTACTTC
d_call: TRBD1; v_call: TRBV7-8; clone_size: .; j_call: TRBJ1-6; cdr3_aa: CASTLGQINSPLHF; cdr3_nt: TGTGCCAGCACCCTGGGACAGATTAATTCACCCCTCCACTTT
d_call: .; v_call: TRBV27; clone_size: .; j_call: TRBJ1-5; cdr3_aa: CASSLQAPFRVRSNQPQHF; cdr3_nt: TGTGCCAGCAGTTTACAGGCTCCCTTCAGGGTGAGAAGCAATCAGCCCCAGCATTTT
d_call: .; v_call: TRBV20-1; clone_size: .; j_call: TRBJ2-1; cdr3_aa: CSASPDRGQFF; cdr3_nt: TGCAGTGCTAGCCCCGACCGGGGGCAGTTCTTC
d_call: TRBD1; v_call: TRBV29-1; clone_size: .; j_call: TRBJ2-3; cdr3_aa: CSVRGTGVSTDTQYF; cdr3_nt: TGCAGCGTTCGAGGGACAGGGGTTAGCACAGATACGCAGTATTTT
d_call: .; v_call: TRBV7-2; clone_size: few; j_call: TRBJ1-4; cdr3_aa: CASSLVRANEKLFF; cdr3_nt: TGTGCCAGCAGCTTAGTCAGGGCAAATGAAAAACTGTTTTTT
d_call: .; v_call: TRBV20-1; clone_size: .; j_call: TRBJ1-4; cdr3_aa: CSARDQRGVGEKLFF; cdr3_nt: TGCAGTGCTAGAGATCAGAGGGGGGTAGGTGAAAAACTGTTTTTT
d_call: TRBD1; v_call: TRBV5-1; clone_size: few; j_call: TRBJ1-1; cdr3_aa: CASSLTGASNTEAFF; cdr3_nt: TGCGCCAGCAGCTTAACAGGGGCCTCGAACACTGAAGCTTTCTTT